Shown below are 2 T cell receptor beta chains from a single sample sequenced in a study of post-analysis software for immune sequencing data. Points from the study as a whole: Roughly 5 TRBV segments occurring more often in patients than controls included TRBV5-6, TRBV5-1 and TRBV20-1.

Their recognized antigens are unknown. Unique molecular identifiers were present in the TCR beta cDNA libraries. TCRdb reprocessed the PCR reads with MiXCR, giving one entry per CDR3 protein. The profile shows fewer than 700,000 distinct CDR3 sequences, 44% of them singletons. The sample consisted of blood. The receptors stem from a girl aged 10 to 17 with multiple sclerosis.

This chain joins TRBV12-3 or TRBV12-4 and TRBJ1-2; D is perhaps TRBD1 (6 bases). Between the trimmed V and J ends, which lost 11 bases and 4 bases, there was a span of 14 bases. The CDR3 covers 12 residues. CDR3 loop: CAARRGSYGYTF. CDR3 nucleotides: TGTGCCGCCCGGAGGGGGTCCTATGGCTACACCTTC.

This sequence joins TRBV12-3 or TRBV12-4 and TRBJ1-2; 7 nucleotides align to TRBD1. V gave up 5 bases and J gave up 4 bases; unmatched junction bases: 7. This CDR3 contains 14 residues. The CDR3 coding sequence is TGTGCCAGCAGTCCGTACAGGGGCTCCTATGGCTACACCTTC. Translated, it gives CASSPYRGSYGYTF.